This T cell receptor (beta chain) is from a study of T cell responses to AZD1222 COVID-19 vaccine (dated by TCRdb to 2020 to 2022). Turning to the overall study: A total of just over 230 trial participants underwent TCR sequencing, of whom 200 to 220 had received two doses of AZD1222 and 26 had received two doses of the MenACWY control vaccine. Enrollment into the trials was organized by age into subgroups of 18-55, 56-69 and 70-plus years, and those subgroups contained 148, 28 and 57 TCR-sequenced participants, respectively. Broad study findings and their caveats: Conclusions about previously exposed vaccinees are limited, since just six AZD1222 recipients were seropositive for SARS-CoV-2 at baseline. Participants were mostly white British, with more females than males. The authors suggested clonal diversity may have been underestimated. In the small 56-69-year group, the increase in depth fell short of significance, most likely because of low power. Because no samples from the day 14 peak response were available, repertoires could be characterized only after the peak T cell response. Epitopes outside the regions mutated in the B.1.351 and B.1.1.7 variants were reportedly recognized by nearly half of the unique spike-specific TCRs. The whole spike protein was spanned by vaccine-associated CD4 TCRs, and dominant responses were seen in regions 160-218 and 743-854. After two AZD1222 doses, both the breadth and the depth of spike-specific TCRs were significantly higher than at day 0 and than in MenACWY recipients.

To note about this clone: It lacks a known antigen. No base quality values were provided; no much bigger clone lies one nucleotide off.

The CDR3 regions of human TCRbeta chains were subjected to immunosequencing. As for how the authors treated the data: TCRs in the repertoires were compared against a reference library of SARS-CoV-2-specific TCRs that had been generated with the MIRA antigen-specificity platform. Breadth was defined as the fraction of unique TCRs that were SARS-CoV-2-associated, and depth was defined as the fraction of total T cells that were SARS-CoV-2-associated. Using the MIRA data, each spike-specific TCR was mapped to the spike region that the TCR reacts to and placed in a CD4 or CD8 class. Log10-transformed breadth and depth values were compared by one-way ANOVA with Sidak's multiple comparisons tests. The clones in this table, taken by TCRdb from immuneACCESS, are in-frame only. Not every clone is retained; where verified, under half of the shortfall comes from an unresolved V gene, and the cause of the rest is unknown. From that table come the V and J calls and clone size; the DNA was used to work out D and trimming. In this sample the table shows some 150,000 clones, about 92% of which occur a single time. The ten largest clones take up roughly 1.7% of the sample.

Explained via the paper, the time point label denotes: about 28 days (+/-7) after the second vaccine dose. AZD1222 recipients whose second dose came at about 4 weeks and those whose second dose came at about 12 weeks were combined into one group, since spike-specific TCR depth and breadth did not differ between the two schedules. The vaccinee samples were drawn from two UK trials, COV001 and COV002, one of which was a single-blind randomized controlled phase 2/3 trial testing AZD1222 (ChAdOx1 nCoV-19) in healthy adults. For TCRbeta chain sequencing, PBMC samples from trial participants were taken at day 0 and at day 28 after the second dose. This sample comprised peripheral blood, obtained 28 days after the second AZD1222 dose. This clonotype was obtained from an adult who received the AZD1222 COVID-19 vaccine.

The DNA is TGTGCCAGTAGTAGGGGGGCTAGCGGGTACAATGAGCAGTTCTTC. It codes for CASSRGASGYNEQFF. The rearranged segments are TRBV19 and TRBJ2-1, with 8 bases aligning to TRBD2. As encoded in the germline V gene (reference sequence), CDR1 is LNHDA while CDR2 is SQIVND. From its cysteine to its phenylalanine, the CDR3 spans 15 amino acids. Only the CDR3 DNA stays, 45 bases, in frame from base 1. V ends up 4 bases short and J 4 bases short, with an unmatched junction base count of 6.